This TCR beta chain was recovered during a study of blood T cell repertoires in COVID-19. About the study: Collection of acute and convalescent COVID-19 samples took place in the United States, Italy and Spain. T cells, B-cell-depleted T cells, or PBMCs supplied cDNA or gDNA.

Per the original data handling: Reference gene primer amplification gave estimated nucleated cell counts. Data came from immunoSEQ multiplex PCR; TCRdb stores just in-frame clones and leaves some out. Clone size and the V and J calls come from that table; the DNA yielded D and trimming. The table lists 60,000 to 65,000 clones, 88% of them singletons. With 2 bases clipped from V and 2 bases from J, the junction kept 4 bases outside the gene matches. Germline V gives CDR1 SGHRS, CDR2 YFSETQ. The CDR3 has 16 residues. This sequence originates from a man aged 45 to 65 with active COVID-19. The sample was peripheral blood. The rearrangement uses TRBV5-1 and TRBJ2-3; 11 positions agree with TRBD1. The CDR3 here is CASSLGTGGFTDTQYF. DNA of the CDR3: TGCGCCAGCAGCTTAGGGACAGGGGGATTCACAGATACGCAGTATTTT.